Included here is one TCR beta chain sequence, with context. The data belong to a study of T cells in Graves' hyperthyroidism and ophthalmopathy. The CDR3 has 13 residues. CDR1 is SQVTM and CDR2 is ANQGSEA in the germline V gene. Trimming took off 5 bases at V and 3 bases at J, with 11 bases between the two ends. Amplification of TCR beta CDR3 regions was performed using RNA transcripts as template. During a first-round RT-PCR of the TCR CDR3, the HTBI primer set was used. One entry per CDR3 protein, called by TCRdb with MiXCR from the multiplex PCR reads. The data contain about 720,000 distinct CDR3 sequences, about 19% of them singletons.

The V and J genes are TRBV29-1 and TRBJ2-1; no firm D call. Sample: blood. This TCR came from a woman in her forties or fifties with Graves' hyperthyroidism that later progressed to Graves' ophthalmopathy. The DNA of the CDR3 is TGCAGCGTTTCCCCGGTGGACTACAATGAGCAGTTCTTC. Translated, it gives CSVSPVDYNEQFF.